A few counts support the clone carrying this TCR beta chain. As yet, its antigen is unknown. This sample was taken from a study of OX40 agonist ivuxolimab in advanced cancers. Regarding the study as a whole: Low levels of normalized T-cell clonal expansion also appeared in some nonresponders.

The V and J ends lost 0 bases and 3 bases, in that order; junction bases with no gene match: 2. Germline V gene data show CDR1 as SGHAT and CDR2 as FQNNGV. The CDR3 consists of 15 residues. Data came from immunoSEQ multiplex PCR; TCRdb stores just in-frame clones and leaves some out. In the table there are roughly 9,400 clones, roughly 70% of which are singletons. The sample was CD4+ or CD8+ T cells sorted from blood, taken in a trial of the OX40 agonist ivuxolimab. The sequence was collected from an adult with an advanced solid tumor such as melanoma, head and neck, liver or kidney cancer. The V and J genes are TRBV11-2 and TRBJ2-7; 10 bases line up with TRBD2. The CDR3 nucleotides are TGTGCCAGCAGCTTAGAGGTAGCGGGGGGCTACGAGCAGTACTTC. It specifies CASSLEVAGGYEQYF.